A selection of T cell receptor beta chains follows, all from one sample in a study of T cell responses to AZD1222 COVID-19 vaccine. Clones were read by immunoSEQ multiplex PCR, and TCRdb kept only the in-frame ones, dropping some. The data show roughly 200,000 clones, just under 95% seen once. The sample here was peripheral blood, taken 28 days after the second dose of the MenACWY control vaccine. Receptor source: an adult who received the MenACWY meningococcal vaccine as a control. CDR3s include the opening cysteine and the closing phenylalanine or tryptophan.

V	J	CDR3
TRBV19	TRBJ1-1	CASSLNRGRTDAFF
TRBV9	TRBJ2-5	CASSVDNGGAQETQYF
TRBV7-2	TRBJ1-1	CASSLAGADTEAFF
TRBV5-1	TRBJ1-2	CASSLEGARFGYTF
TRBV18	TRBJ2-5	CASSPQSTGEETQYF
TRBV9	TRBJ1-1	CASSVDRNTEAFF
TRBV2	TRBJ1-2	CASSDGGATYGYTF
TRBV2	TRBJ2-3	CASGPTRSTDTQYF
TRBV15	TRBJ1-2	CATSREQGKYGYTF
TRBV4-1	TRBJ1-5	CASSQDWGAIGQPQHF
TRBV18	TRBJ1-5	CASSFDSTQPQHF
TRBV30	TRBJ1-1	CAWTEGSSDKAFF
TRBV29-1	TRBJ1-2	CSVLEGYTF
TRBV7-7	TRBJ1-4	CASSLVWGQGEKLFF
TRBV5-1	TRBJ2-5	CASSLGYLQETQYF
TRBV4-1	TRBJ1-2	CASSQDPLRGSRGYTF
TRBV5-4	TRBJ1-1	CASTSPTRGRNTEAFF
TRBV6-2/TRBV6-3	TRBJ2-7	CASSLGQGTSYEQYF
TRBV30	TRBJ1-5	CAWSQGENQPQHF
TRBV6-1	TRBJ1-2	CASSERYGYTF
TRBV25-1	TRBJ2-5	CASRRGGGAKGETQYF
TRBV5-1	TRBJ1-2	CASSLNPGSVGYTF
TRBV5-6	TRBJ1-6	CASSFLTGGLVPNSPLHF
TRBV11-2	TRBJ2-1	CASSLGGSSYNEQFF
TRBV14	TRBJ2-3	CASSQSRSAYTDTQYF
TRBV28	TRBJ2-2	CASRWTGVNTGELFF
TRBV19	TRBJ1-1	CASTFSLMNTEAFF